These T cell receptor beta chains were read from a single sample in a study of shared clonotypes between healthy human individuals. Assay used: immunoSEQ multiplex PCR; TCRdb lists only in-frame clones, some missing. In the table there are 550,000 to 800,000 clones, less than 95% of which are singletons. The sequenced sample was memory CD8+ T cells from PBMCs. These TCRs come from a man in his late teens or twenties in good health. Some clones in this sample may be carry-over from other donors' samples. Both conserved end residues are trimmed from each CDR3. D genes are given only for firm matches.

>TRBD2|TRBV27|TRBJ2-1
ASTTPGVAGPYNEQF
>TRBD2|TRBV11-2|TRBJ2-2
ASSPTSGRAPGELF
>TRBD2|TRBV15|TRBJ2-3
ATSSLAGDTQY
>TRBD1|TRBV10-3|TRBJ2-7
AISGHGTGLTYEQY
>TRBD2|TRBV5-5|TRBJ2-7
ASSRTSGSLREQY
>.|TRBV9|TRBJ2-7
ASSVGGHSSYEQY
>.|TRBV13|TRBJ1-2
ASSEHRDAGNVGYGYT
>.|TRBV6-1|TRBJ1-2
ASSEWAPTGPYGYT
>TRBD1|TRBV19|TRBJ2-7
ASSALLGTGPYEQY
>.|TRBV28|TRBJ2-7
ASSPVLLGEQY
>.|TRBV5-1|TRBJ1-2
ASSFAAYGYT
>.|TRBV25-1|TRBJ2-3
ASSERRLTDTQY
>.|TRBV29-1|TRBJ1-1
SVEGGITEAF
>TRBD1|TRBV5-6|TRBJ2-5
ASSLGTGGLETQY
>.|TRBV5-6|TRBJ1-1
ASSLELLGMNTEAF
>.|TRBV11-2|TRBJ2-7
ASSLSAESYEQY
>.|TRBV13|TRBJ2-1
ASSLVWERTRRPNEQF
>.|TRBV7-6|TRBJ2-7
ASSPLTSSYEQY
>.|TRBV18|TRBJ2-2
ASSDYRNSGELF
>TRBD1|TRBV9|TRBJ1-3
ASSESGGVGNTIY
>.|TRBV28|TRBJ1-5
ASSLVRHRNQPQH
>TRBD1|TRBV28|TRBJ2-5
ASSLNRGETQY
>TRBD1|TRBV7-8|TRBJ1-2
ASSFIVGDRPNNYGYT
>.|TRBV28|TRBJ1-2
ASSLIANYGYT
>.|TRBV4-1|TRBJ1-4
ASSHHRASNEKLF
>.|TRBV6-1|TRBJ1-3
AAGWVSGNTIY
>.|TRBV15|TRBJ2-7
ATSRDGQIPYEQY
>TRBD2|TRBV28|TRBJ2-7
ASRPHLAGVFYEQY
>.|TRBV7-9|TRBJ2-5
ASSPGLSRQETQY